The 11 T cell receptor beta chains presented below share a single source sample, sequenced in a study of identical twins. TCRdb passed the 5' RACE reads through MiXCR, listing each CDR3 protein once. The sample lists about 570,000 distinct CDR3 sequences; approximately 10% were seen once. The same sample was also used in a study of yellow fever vaccine responses in identical twins.

Material for sequencing was PBMCs. The receptors were sampled from a woman aged 18-29 years in good health.

This clonotype was counted a few times. The chain links TRBV28 to TRBJ2-5; 7 bases line up with TRBD2. In germline, CDR1 is MDHEN, CDR2 SYDVKM. J was trimmed by 4 bases and V by 3 bases; bases with no gene match: 8. This CDR3 is 15 amino acids long. As DNA, the CDR3 is TGTGCCAGCAGTTTCAGCGGGGCCTTGGGAGAGACCCAGTACTTC. Protein: CASSFSGALGETQYF. The full variable domain, with the rest looked up from reference TRBV28 and TRBJ2-5, is DVKVTQSSRYLVKRTGEKVFLECVQDMDHENMFWYRQDPGLGLRLIYFSYDVKMKEKGDIPEGYSVSREKKERFSLILESASTNQTSMYLCASSFSGALGETQYFGPGTRLLVL.

The rearrangement links TRBV2 to TRBJ2-1, with 14 bases that match TRBD2. The germline V gene encodes CDR1 SNHLY and CDR2 FYNNEI. V gave up 10 bases and J gave up 8 bases; unmatched junction bases: 16. There are 17 residues in the CDR3. The CDR3 protein is CAICGGTSGGLMDEQFF. CDR3 nucleotide sequence: TGTGCCATCTGTGGCGGGACTAGCGGGGGCTTAATGGATGAGCAGTTCTTC.

In its sample, this clonotype was seen a few times. J is TRBJ2-5 and V is TRBV5-1; either TRBD1 or TRBD2 may fit D (7 bases each). Trimming stripped 4 bases from V and 2 bases from J, with 18 bases between. The germline gives CDR1 SGHRS, CDR2 YFSETQ. CDR3 length equals 16 residues. The CDR3, as DNA: TGCGCCAGCAGCCTCAGGGGGGGCGCGTGGCAAGAGACCCAGTACTTC. Amino acids: CASSLRGGAWQETQYF.

This clonotype was recorded many times. The V call is TRBV25-1, the J call TRBJ1-5; perhaps TRBD1 as D (5 bases). This CDR3 comprises 14 residues. Trimming stripped 2 bases from V and 7 bases from J, with 12 bases between. Germline values: CDR1 MGHDK, CDR2 SYGVNS. CDR3 nucleotide sequence: TGTGCCAGCAGTGAAGCCAATGAGGGGCAGCCCCAGCATTTT. Protein sequence: CASSEANEGQPQHF.

CDR3 region: CASSSRQVPGEQYF. The CDR3 DNA follows: TGTGCCAGCAGCAGCCGACAGGTTCCGGGCGAGCAGTACTTC. The chain joins TRBV27 to TRBJ2-7; maybe TRBD1 (6 bases). V dropped 6 bases and J dropped 6 bases, with 18 bases sitting between them. Germline V lookup: CDR1 MNHEY, CDR2 SMNVEV (reference sequence). This CDR3 is built from 14 residues.

This clonotype was seen at least ten times. The genes are TRBV12-3 or TRBV12-4 and TRBJ2-2; unclear D gene. The CDR3 covers 12 residues. The germline V and J ends were trimmed by 3 bases and 7 bases, with 6 bases remaining between them. CDR3 residues: CASSFSGGELFF. In nucleotides, the CDR3 is TGTGCCAGCAGTTTCTCTGGCGGGGAGCTGTTTTTT.

This clonotype was seen a handful of times. The rearrangement links TRBV5-1 to TRBJ2-3; 10 bases line up with TRBD1. The V segment lost 3 bases and the J segment 1 base; nucleotides outside the gene matches: 11. CDR1 and CDR2 (germline): SGHRS, YFSETQ. This CDR3 has 18 residues. Written as DNA, the CDR3 is TGCGCCAGCAGCTCCCCCGGGCCTGGGACAGGGGGCACAGATACGCAGTATTTT. Translation: CASSSPGPGTGGTDTQYF.

This clonotype appeared a few times. The rearrangement uses TRBV20-1 and TRBJ2-5; D may be TRBD1 (5 bases). The length of the CDR3 is 11 residues. Trimming shortened V by 2 bases and J by 4 bases, and 5 bases separated the two germline ends. The germline V gene has CDR1 DFQATT and CDR2 SNEGSKA (reference sequence). The DNA of the CDR3 is TGCAGTGCTAGACAGGGAGAGACCCAGTACTTC. Its translation is CSARQGETQYF.

This clonotype was seen a few times. This rearrangement joins TRBV20-1 to TRBJ2-7; 15 nucleotides match TRBD2. The germline V gene has CDR1 DFQATT and CDR2 SNEGSKA (reference sequence). The CDR3 runs 16 residues. DNA for the CDR3: TGCAGCGGCAGTCTCGGACTAGCGGGAGGGCAGGTCGAGCAGTACTTC. This gives the protein CSGSLGLAGGQVEQYF.

This clonotype was counted a few times. V usage is TRBV25-1 and J usage is TRBJ1-6; possibly TRBD1 for D (5 bases). The CDR3 runs to 15 residues. The V and J ends lost 7 bases and 6 bases respectively, with 16 bases between them. CDR1 is MGHDK and CDR2 is SYGVNS in the germline V gene. Here the CDR3 reads CASNPAGPVNSPLHF. In DNA form, the CDR3 reads TGTGCCAGCAATCCAGCGGGACCCGTTAATTCACCCCTCCACTTT. The full variable domain, rest sourced from reference TRBV25-1 and TRBJ1-6, is EADIYQTPRYLVIGTGKKITLECSQTMGHDKMYWYQQDPGMELHLIHYSYGVNSTEKGDLSSESTVSRIRTEHFPLTLESARPSHTSQYLCASNPAGPVNSPLHFGNGTRLTVT.

This clonotype was seen a handful of times. The V call is TRBV7-9, the J call TRBJ1-1; the D gene is possibly TRBD1 (5 bases). V lost 5 bases and J 6 bases, leaving 19 bases between the germline ends. CDR1 is SEHNR and CDR2 is FQNEAQ in the germline V gene (reference sequence). The CDR3 has 15 amino acids. The CDR3 here is CASSPTRGMRAEAFF. CDR3 DNA sequence: TGTGCCAGCAGCCCCACACGGGGGATGAGAGCTGAAGCTTTCTTT. The whole variable domain, filled in from reference TRBV7-9 and TRBJ1-1, reads DTGVSQNPRHKITKRGQNVTFRCDPISEHNRLYWYRQTLGQGPEFLTYFQNEAQLEKSRLLSDRFSAERPKGSFSTLEIQRTEQGDSAMYLCASSPTRGMRAEAFFGQGTRLTVV.